The next 11 T cell receptor beta chains were all read from a single sample in a study of neoadjuvant anti-PD-1 for oral cavity cancer. Profiling relied on immunoSEQ multiplex PCR, and the TCRdb table lists in-frame clones only, not all of them. The sample consists of roughly 68,000 clones, approximately 87% of them appearing once. Time point denoted: after neoadjuvant nivolumab, at surgical resection. The material was PBMCs, obtained after nivolumab (anti-PD-1) treatment. These receptors came from a person between 40 and 80 years old with oral cavity squamous cell carcinoma.

This rearrangement joins TRBV2 to TRBJ1-4; perhaps TRBD1 as D (5 bases). Trimming removed 9 bases from V and 7 bases from J, with 18 bases in between. Germline V gene sequence: CDR1 SNHLY, CDR2 FYNNEI. The CDR3 spans 14 residues. The CDR3 region is CASSPGATGEKLFF. The DNA for the CDR3 is TGTGCCAGTTCACCCGGGGCGACGGGTGAAAAACTGTTTTTT.

This chain joins TRBV7-9 and TRBJ2-1; 9 nucleotides match TRBD2. The ends lost 5 bases at V and 6 bases at J; junction bases unmatched: 8. CDR1 is SEHNR and CDR2 is FQNEAQ in the germline V gene (reference sequence). CDR3 length: 15 amino acids. This CDR3 reads CASSTAAGGVNEQFF. The CDR3 region has the DNA TGTGCCAGCAGCACCGCGGCGGGAGGGGTCAATGAGCAGTTCTTC. The variable domain in full, with the rest retrieved from reference TRBV7-9 and TRBJ2-1, is DTGVSQNPRHKITKRGQNVTFRCDPISEHNRLYWYRQTLGQGPEFLTYFQNEAQLEKSRLLSDRFSAERPKGSFSTLEIQRTEQGDSAMYLCASSTAAGGVNEQFFGPGTRLTVL.

This clone was seen once. The chain uses TRBV7-3 and TRBJ2-7; 10 nucleotides line up with TRBD1. This CDR3 spans 14 amino acids. CDR1 SGHTA and CDR2 FQGTGA come from the germline V gene. With V trimmed by 4 bases and J by 4 bases, 4 bases remained unmatched. The CDR3 DNA reads as TGTGCCAGCAGCTCCGGGACAGGGGTTTACGAGCAGTACTTC. It encodes CASSSGTGVYEQYF.

The V call is TRBV27, the J call TRBJ1-3; no clear D. V was pared by 7 bases and J by 4 bases, with 14 bases between. Per the germline V gene, CDR1 is MNHEY and CDR2 is SMNVEV (reference sequence). The CDR3 length is 14 residues. Here the CDR3 reads CASMAEGLGNTIYF. The DNA for the CDR3 is TGTGCCAGCATGGCAGAAGGACTCGGAAACACCATATATTTT.

The gene calls are TRBV30 and TRBJ1-4, with D perhaps matching TRBD1 (6 bases). The CDR3 has 14 residues. V lost 0 bases to trimming and J lost 10 bases, with 15 bases between them. Germline values: CDR1 GTSNPN, CDR2 SVGIG (reference sequence). The CDR3: CAWSVHSGAAKLFF. The DNA for the CDR3 is TGTGCCTGGAGTGTACACTCAGGGGCCGCAAAACTGTTTTTT.

J is TRBJ1-4 and V is TRBV5-1; no reliable D call. V was clipped by 5 bases and J by 9 bases, with 17 bases between them. Germline lookup yields CDR1 SGHRS and CDR2 YFSETQ. This CDR3 spans 14 amino acids. Here the CDR3 reads CASSLRFEQQKLFF. Here the CDR3 DNA reads TGCGCCAGCAGTCTCCGGTTCGAGCAGCAAAAACTGTTTTTT.

The V gene is TRBV7-3, the J gene TRBJ2-7; TRBD1 agrees at 8 bases. From germline, CDR1 is SGHTA and CDR2 FQGTGA. V lost 1 base and J lost 6; bases outside the gene matches: 8. This CDR3 is 15 amino acids long. In DNA, the CDR3 is TGTGCCAGCAGCTTAAGCGGCGGGACAGGTTCCGAGCAGTACTTC. It specifies CASSLSGGTGSEQYF. The variable domain in full, completed from reference TRBV7-3 and TRBJ2-7, reads GAGVSQTPSNKVTEKGKYVELRCDPISGHTALYWYRQSLGQGPEFLIYFQGTGAADDSGLPNDRFFAVRPEGSVSTLKIQRTERGDSAVYLCASSLSGGTGSEQYFGPGTRLTVT.

The chain joins TRBV5-1 to TRBJ2-3; 15 nucleotides align to TRBD2. The CDR3 is made up of 15 amino acids. V gave up 4 bases and J gave up 8 bases; unmatched junction bases: 5. Looked up from germline, CDR1 is SGHRS and CDR2 is YFSETQ. CDR3 in amino acids: CASSPGLAGGGTQYF. The CDR3 bases are TGCGCCAGCAGCCCGGGACTAGCGGGAGGAGGTACGCAGTATTTT.

The CDR3 loop reads CASRTGLAVHPYF. The DNA of the CDR3 is TGTGCCAGCAGGACCGGACTAGCGGTTCATCCGTACTTC. The J gene is TRBJ2-4, the V gene TRBV11-2, with 10 bases matching TRBD2. The CDR3 runs to 13 residues. The V gene end was trimmed by 6 bases and the J gene end by 15 bases; junction bases not matched to a gene: 11. Germline V CDR1 and CDR2: SGHAT, FQNNGV.

This rearrangement joins TRBV11-2 to TRBJ1-4, with D hard to call. V lost 6 bases and J 0 bases, leaving 14 bases between the germline ends. This CDR3 contains 16 residues. CDR1 is SGHAT, CDR2 FQNNGV, per germline. CDR3 nucleotide sequence: TGTGCCAGCAGACAACAGCCGGGTACAACTAATGAAAAACTGTTTTTT. Translating it yields CASRQQPGTTNEKLFF.

J is TRBJ2-3 and V is TRBV5-6; 7 bases map to TRBD1. The CDR3 is made up of 14 amino acids. V lost 4 bases to trimming and J lost 2 bases; unmatched junction nucleotides: 4. The germline V gene encodes CDR1 SGHDT and CDR2 YYEEEE. CDR3 region: CASSQDRFTDTQYF. The DNA of the CDR3 is TGTGCCAGCAGCCAGGACAGGTTCACAGATACGCAGTATTTT.